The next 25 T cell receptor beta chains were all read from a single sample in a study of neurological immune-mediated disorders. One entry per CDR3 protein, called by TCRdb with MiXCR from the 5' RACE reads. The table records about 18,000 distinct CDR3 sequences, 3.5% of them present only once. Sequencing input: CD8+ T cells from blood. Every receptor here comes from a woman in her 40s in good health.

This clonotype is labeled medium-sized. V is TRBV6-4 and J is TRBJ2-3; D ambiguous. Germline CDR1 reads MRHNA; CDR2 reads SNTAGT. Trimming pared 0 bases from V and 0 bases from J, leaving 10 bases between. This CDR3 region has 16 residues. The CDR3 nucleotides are TGTGCCAGCAGTGACTCGGGCAGCGCGAGCACAGATACGCAGTATTTT. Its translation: CASSDSGSASTDTQYF.

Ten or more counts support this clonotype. In nucleotides, the CDR3 is TGCGCCAGCAGCCTTTGGACAGGCACAGATACGCAGTATTTT. It encodes CASSLWTGTDTQYF. This chain connects TRBV5-1 to TRBJ2-3, with D possibly being TRBD1 (6 bases). This CDR3 has 14 residues. V shed 4 bases and J shed 1 base, with 10 bases lying between them. Per the germline V gene, CDR1 is SGHRS and CDR2 is YFSETQ.

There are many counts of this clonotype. The CDR3 DNA sequence: TGCAGTGCTAGCGAGGTCCGGGAGAATGGACTAGCGGGCTACGAGCAGTACTTC. As protein: CSASEVRENGLAGYEQYF. The gene calls are TRBV20-1 and TRBJ2-7; 11 nucleotides agree with TRBD2. Germline CDR1 is DFQATT and CDR2 is SNEGSKA (reference sequence). V was clipped by 3 bases and J by 3 bases; unmatched bases: 16. This CDR3 has 18 amino acids.

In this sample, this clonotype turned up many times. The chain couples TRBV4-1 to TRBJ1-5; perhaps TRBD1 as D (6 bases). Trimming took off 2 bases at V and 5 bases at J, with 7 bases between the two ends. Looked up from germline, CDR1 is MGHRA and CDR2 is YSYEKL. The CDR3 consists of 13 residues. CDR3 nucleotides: TGCGCCAGCAGCCAACGACAGGATCAGCCCCAGCATTTT. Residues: CASSQRQDQPQHF.

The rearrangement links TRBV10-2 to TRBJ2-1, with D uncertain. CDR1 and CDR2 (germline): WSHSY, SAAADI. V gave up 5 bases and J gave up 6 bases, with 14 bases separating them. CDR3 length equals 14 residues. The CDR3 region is CASSSPEWGNEQFF. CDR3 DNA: TGCGCCAGCAGTAGTCCGGAGTGGGGCAATGAGCAGTTCTTC.

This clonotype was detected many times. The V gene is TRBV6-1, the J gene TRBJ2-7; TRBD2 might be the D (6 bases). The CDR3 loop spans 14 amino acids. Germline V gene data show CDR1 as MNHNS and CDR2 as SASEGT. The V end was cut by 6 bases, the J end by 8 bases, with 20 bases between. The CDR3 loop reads CASRNGGTYVKQYF. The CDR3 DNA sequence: TGTGCCAGCAGGAATGGGGGGACCTACGTCAAGCAGTACTTC.

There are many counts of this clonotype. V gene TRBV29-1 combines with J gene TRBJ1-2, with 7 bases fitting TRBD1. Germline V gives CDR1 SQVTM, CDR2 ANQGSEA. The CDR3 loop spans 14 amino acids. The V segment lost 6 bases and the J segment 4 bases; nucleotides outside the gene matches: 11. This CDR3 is CSVERGQGSYGYTF. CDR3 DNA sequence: TGCAGCGTGGAGAGGGGGCAGGGTTCCTATGGCTACACCTTC.

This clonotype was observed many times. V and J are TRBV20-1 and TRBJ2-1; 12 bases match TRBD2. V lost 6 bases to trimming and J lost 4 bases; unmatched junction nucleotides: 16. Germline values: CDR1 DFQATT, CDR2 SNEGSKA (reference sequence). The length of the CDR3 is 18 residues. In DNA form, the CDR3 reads TGCAGTGCGGAAGAACCGGGACTAGCGGGCCTTAGGTACAATGAGCAGTTCTTC. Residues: CSAEEPGLAGLRYNEQFF.

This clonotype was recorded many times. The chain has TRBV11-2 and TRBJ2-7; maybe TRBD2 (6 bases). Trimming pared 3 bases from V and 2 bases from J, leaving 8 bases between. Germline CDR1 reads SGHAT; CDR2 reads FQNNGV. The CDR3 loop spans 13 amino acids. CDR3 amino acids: CASSFTGAYEQYF. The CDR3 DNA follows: TGTGCCAGCAGCTTCACGGGAGCCTACGAGCAGTACTTC.

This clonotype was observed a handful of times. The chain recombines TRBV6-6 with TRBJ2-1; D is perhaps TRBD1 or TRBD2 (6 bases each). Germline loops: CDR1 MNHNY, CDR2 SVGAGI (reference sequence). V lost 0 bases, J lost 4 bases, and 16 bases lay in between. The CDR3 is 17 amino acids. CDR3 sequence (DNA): TGTGCCAGCAGTTACTCGGAGACCGGAGGGGGGTACAATGAGCAGTTCTTC. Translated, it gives CASSYSETGGGYNEQFF.

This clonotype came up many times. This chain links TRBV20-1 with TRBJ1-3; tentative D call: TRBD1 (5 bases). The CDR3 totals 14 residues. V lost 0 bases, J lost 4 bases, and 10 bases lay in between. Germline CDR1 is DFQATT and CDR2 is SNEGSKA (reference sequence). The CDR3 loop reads CSARDRVAGNTIYF. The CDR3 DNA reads TGCAGTGCTAGAGACAGGGTAGCAGGAAACACCATATATTTT.

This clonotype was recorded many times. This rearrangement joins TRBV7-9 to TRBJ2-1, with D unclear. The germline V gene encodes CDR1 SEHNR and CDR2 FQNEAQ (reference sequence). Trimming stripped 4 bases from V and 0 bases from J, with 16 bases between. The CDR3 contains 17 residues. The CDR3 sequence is CASSSRLVPSSYNEQFF. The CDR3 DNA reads TGTGCCAGCAGCTCACGACTTGTCCCCAGCTCCTACAATGAGCAGTTCTTC. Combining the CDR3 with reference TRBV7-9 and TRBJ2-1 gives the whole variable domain DTGVSQNPRHKITKRGQNVTFRCDPISEHNRLYWYRQTLGQGPEFLTYFQNEAQLEKSRLLSDRFSAERPKGSFSTLEIQRTEQGDSAMYLCASSSRLVPSSYNEQFFGPGTRLTVL.

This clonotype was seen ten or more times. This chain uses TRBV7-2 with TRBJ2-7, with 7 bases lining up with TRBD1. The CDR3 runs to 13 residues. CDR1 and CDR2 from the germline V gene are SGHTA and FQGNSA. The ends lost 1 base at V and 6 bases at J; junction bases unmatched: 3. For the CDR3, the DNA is TGTGCCAGCAGCTTAGGGGACAGACCCGAGCAGTACTTC. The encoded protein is CASSLGDRPEQYF.

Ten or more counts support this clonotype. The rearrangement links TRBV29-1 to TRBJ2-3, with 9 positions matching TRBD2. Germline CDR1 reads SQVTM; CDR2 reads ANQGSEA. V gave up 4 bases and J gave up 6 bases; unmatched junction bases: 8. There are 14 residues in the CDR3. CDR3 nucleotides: TGCAGCGTTGCGGCGGGAGGGACCCCGGATACGCAGTATTTT. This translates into CSVAAGGTPDTQYF.

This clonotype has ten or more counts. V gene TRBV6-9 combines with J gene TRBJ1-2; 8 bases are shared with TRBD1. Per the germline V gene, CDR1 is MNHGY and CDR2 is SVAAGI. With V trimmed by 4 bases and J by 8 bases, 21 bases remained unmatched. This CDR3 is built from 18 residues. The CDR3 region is CASSWSDRTYQGARGYTF. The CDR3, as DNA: TGTGCCAGCAGTTGGTCGGACAGGACCTATCAGGGGGCAAGGGGCTACACCTTC.

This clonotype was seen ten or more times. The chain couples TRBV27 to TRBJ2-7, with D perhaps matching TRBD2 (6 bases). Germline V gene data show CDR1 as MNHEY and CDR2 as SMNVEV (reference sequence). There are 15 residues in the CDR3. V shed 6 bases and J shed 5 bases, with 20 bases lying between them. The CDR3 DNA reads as TGTGCCAGCAGAATCCGAGCGGATGGAGGGGACGAGCAGTACTTC. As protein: CASRIRADGGDEQYF.

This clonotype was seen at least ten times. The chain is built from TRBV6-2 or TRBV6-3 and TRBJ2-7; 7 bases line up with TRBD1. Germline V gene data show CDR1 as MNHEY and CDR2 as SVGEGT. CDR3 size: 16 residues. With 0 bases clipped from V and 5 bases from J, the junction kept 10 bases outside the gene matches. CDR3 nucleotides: TGTGCCAGCAGTTACTCTTCGGAGACAGGGAGCCACGAGCAGTACTTC. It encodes CASSYSSETGSHEQYF.

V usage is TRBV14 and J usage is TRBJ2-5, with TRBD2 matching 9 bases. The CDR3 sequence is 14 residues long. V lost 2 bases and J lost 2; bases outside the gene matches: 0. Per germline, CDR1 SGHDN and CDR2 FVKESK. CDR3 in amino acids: CASSQLAGQETQYF. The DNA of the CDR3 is TGTGCCAGCAGCCAACTAGCGGGACAAGAGACCCAGTACTTC.

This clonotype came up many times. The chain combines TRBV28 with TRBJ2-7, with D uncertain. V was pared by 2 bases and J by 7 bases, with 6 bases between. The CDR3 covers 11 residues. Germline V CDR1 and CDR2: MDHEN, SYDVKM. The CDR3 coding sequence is TGTGCCAGCAGTTTAATGGGAGAGCAGTACTTC. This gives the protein CASSLMGEQYF.

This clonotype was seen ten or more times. CDR3: CASSPAPGLAGINEQFF. The CDR3 DNA follows: TGTGCCAGCAGCCCGGCGCCGGGACTAGCGGGAATCAATGAGCAGTTCTTC. The rearrangement links TRBV5-6 to TRBJ2-1, with TRBD2 matching 13 bases. The CDR3 consists of 17 residues. Germline CDR1 and CDR2: SGHDT and YYEEEE. Losses at the gene ends were 4 bases for V and 6 bases for J; bases not matched to a gene: 10.

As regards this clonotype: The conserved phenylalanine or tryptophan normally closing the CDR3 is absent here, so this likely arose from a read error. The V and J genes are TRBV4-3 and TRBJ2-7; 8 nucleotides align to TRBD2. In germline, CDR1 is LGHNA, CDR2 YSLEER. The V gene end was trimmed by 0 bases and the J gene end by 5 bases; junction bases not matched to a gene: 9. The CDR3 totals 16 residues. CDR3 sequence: CASSQDISGTRDEQYI. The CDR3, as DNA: TGCGCCAGCAGCCAAGATATTTCCGGGACTAGGGACGAGCAGTACATT.

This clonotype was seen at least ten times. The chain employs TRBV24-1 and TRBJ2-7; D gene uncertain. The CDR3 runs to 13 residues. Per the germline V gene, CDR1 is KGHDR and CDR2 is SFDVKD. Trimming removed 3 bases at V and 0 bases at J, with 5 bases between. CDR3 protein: CATSDVDSYEQYF. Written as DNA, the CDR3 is TGTGCCACCAGTGATGTCGACTCCTACGAGCAGTACTTC.

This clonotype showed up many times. The DNA for the CDR3 is TGCGCCAGCAGCTTGGACTCTAGCGGGAGCTTTTATGGAGATACGCAGTATTTT. This sequence encodes CASSLDSSGSFYGDTQYF. The chain has TRBV5-1 and TRBJ2-3, with 10 bases lining up with TRBD2. The CDR3 length is 18 residues. V gave up 0 bases and J gave up 5 bases; unmatched junction bases: 12. Per germline, CDR1 SGHRS and CDR2 YFSETQ.

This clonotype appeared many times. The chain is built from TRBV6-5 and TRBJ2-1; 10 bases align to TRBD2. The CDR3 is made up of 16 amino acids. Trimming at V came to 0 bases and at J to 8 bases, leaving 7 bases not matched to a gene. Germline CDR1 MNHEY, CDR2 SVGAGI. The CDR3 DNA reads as TGTGCCAGCAGTTACTCGAGAACTAGCGGGATCGATGAGCAGTTCTTC. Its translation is CASSYSRTSGIDEQFF.

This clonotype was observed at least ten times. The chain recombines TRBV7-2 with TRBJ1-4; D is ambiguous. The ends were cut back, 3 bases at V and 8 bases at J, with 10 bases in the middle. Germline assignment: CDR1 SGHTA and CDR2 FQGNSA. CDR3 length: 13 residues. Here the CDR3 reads CASSFGVREKLFF. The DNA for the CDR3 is TGTGCCAGCAGCTTCGGGGTTAGGGAAAAACTGTTTTTT.